This TCR beta chain derives from a study of blood T cell repertoires in COVID-19. Overall study context: Sources were T cells, B-cell-depleted T cells, or PBMCs; the material itself was cDNA or gDNA.

Germline V lookup: CDR1 SGHRS, CDR2 YFSETQ. V shed 4 bases and J shed 5 bases, with 16 bases lying between them. CDR3 size: 16 residues. Clones were sequenced by immunoSEQ multiplex PCR, and TCRdb holds only the in-frame ones, with some missing. The sample contains 250,000 to 350,000 clones, around nine tenths of which appear only once. The chain is built from TRBV5-1 and TRBJ1-6; tentatively, D is TRBD1 (6 bases). The clonotype originates from a woman between 65 and 79 years old with COVID-19, enrolled during active disease. Sample: peripheral blood. The CDR3 region has the DNA TGCGCCAGCAGCCCACCCGCGACAGGCGATAATTCACCCCTCCACTTT. Translating it yields CASSPPATGDNSPLHF.